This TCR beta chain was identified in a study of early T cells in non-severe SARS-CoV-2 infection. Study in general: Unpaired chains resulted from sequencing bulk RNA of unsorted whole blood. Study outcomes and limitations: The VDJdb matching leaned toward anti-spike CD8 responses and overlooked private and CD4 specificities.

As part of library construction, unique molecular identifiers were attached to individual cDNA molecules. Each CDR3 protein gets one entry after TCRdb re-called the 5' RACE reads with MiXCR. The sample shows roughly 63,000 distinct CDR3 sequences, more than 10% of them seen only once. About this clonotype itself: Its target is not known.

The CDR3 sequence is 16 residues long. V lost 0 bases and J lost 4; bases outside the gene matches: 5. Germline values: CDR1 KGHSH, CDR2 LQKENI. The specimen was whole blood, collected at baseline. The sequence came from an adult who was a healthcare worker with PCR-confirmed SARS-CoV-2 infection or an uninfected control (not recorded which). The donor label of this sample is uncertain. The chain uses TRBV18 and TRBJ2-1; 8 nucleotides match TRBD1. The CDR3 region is CASSPPLQGGYNEQFF. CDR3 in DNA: TGTGCCAGCTCACCACCTTTACAGGGGGGATACAATGAGCAGTTCTTC.